This T cell receptor beta chain was sequenced for a study of regulatory T cells in long-lasting Graves disease. Study results and limitations: TCR diversity was lower in persistent Graves' patients than in newly diagnosed ones. Among the persistent patients, thousands of public clonotypes were shared, more than the 950 to 1,000 shared among new patients.

Researchers made TCR beta libraries by using iRepertoire HTBI primers and running Arm-PCR on CDR3 regions. TCRdb processed the multiplex PCR reads anew with MiXCR; each CDR3 protein has one entry. In the table there are approximately 690,000 distinct CDR3 sequences, about 32% of which are singletons. The sample holds a few counts of this clonotype. Its specificity is not known. The CDR3 covers 15 residues. Germline assignment: CDR1 MNHGY and CDR2 SVAAGI. Trimming pared 3 bases from V and 8 bases from J, leaving 16 bases between. Sample time point: persistent/refractory GD, antithyroid drugs over 5 years with positive TRAb. Isolated PBMC RNA provided the starting material for the TCR library.

The chain recombines TRBV6-9 with TRBJ1-4; D ambiguous. This TCR derives from a female donor with Graves disease. This specimen consisted of peripheral blood mononuclear cells (PBMCs), obtained when the disease was refractory, from a patient treated with antithyroid drugs. This CDR3 is CASSYSGEGGEKLFF. The CDR3 nucleotides are TGTGCCAGCAGTTACTCTGGAGAGGGAGGCGAAAAACTGTTTTTT.